This T cell receptor (beta chain) was obtained from a study of blood T cell repertoires in COVID-19. The CDR3 totals 16 residues. J gave up 0 bases and V 1 base, and 3 bases lay outside the gene matches. CDR1 is WNHNN, CDR2 SYGVQD, per germline (reference sequence). In its sample, this clone was seen once. Sequenced by immunoSEQ multiplex PCR; TCRdb stores in-frame clones only, minus some. This table has about 380,000 clones, approximately 90% appearing once. Input material: PBMCs or T cells enriched from blood (not recorded which). The chain employs TRBV10-1 and TRBJ2-1, with 7 bases lining up with TRBD2. This sequence originates from a woman in her late teens or twenties who had recovered from COVID-19. For the CDR3, the DNA is TGCGCCAGCAGTGAGTGGGAGGGTGTCTCCTACAATGAGCAGTTCTTC. It specifies CASSEWEGVSYNEQFF.